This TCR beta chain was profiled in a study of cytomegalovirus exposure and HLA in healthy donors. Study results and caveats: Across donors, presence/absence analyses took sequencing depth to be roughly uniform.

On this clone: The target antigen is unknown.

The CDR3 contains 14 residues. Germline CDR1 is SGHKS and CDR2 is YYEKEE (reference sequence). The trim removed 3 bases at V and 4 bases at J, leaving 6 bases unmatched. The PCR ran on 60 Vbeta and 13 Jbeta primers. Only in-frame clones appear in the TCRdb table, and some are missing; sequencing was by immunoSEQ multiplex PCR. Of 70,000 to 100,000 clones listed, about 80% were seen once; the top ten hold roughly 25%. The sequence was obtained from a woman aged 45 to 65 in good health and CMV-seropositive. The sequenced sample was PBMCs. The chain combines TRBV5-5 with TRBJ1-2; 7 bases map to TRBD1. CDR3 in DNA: TGTGCCAGCAGCTCCAGACAGGGACCCTATGGCTACACCTTC. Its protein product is CASSSRQGPYGYTF.